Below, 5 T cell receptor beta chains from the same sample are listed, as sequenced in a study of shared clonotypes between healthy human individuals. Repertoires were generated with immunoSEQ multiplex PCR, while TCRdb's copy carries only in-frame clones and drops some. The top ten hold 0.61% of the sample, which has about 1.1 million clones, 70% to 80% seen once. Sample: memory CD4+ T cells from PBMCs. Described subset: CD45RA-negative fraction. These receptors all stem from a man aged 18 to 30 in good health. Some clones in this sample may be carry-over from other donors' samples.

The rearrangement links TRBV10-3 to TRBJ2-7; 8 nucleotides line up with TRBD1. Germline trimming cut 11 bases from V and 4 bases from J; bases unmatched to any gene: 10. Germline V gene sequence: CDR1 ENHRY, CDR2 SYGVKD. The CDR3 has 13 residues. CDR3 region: CAVGGTGVYEQYF. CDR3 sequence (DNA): TGTGCCGTGGGCGGGACAGGAGTGTACGAGCAGTACTTC.

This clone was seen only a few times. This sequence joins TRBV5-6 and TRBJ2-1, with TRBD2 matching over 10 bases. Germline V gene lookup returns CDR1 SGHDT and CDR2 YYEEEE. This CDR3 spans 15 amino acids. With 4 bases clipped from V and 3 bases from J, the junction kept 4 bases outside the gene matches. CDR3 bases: TGTGCCAGCAGCGCTACTAGCGGGATCTACAATGAGCAGTTCTTC. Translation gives CASSATSGIYNEQFF.

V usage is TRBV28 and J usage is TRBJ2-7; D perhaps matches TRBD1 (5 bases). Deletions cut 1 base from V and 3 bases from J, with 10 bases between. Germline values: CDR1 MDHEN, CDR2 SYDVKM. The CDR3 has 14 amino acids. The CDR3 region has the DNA TGTGCCAGCAGTTTATCAGGGTACAACTACGAGCAGTACTTC. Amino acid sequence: CASSLSGYNYEQYF.

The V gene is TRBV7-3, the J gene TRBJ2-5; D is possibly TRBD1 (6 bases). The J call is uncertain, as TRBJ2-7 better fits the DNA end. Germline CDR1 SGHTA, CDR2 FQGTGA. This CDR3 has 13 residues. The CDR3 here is CASSPGAIGEQYF. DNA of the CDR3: TGTGCCAGCAGCCCAGGGGCTATTGGCGAGCAGTACTTC.

The CDR3 region is CASSAFRGRNQPQHF. CDR3 in DNA: TGTGCCAGCAGCGCGTTTAGGGGGAGGAATCAGCCCCAGCATTTT. This sequence joins TRBV5-6 and TRBJ1-5; D is perhaps TRBD1 (6 bases). Per germline, CDR1 SGHDT and CDR2 YYEEEE. This CDR3 spans 15 amino acids. Trimming left V 4 bases short and J 4 bases short, with 15 bases between.